Presented here are 8 T cell receptor beta chains from one specimen sequenced in a study of T-cell memory formation after mild COVID-19. TCRdb fed the 5' RACE reads into MiXCR, producing one record per CDR3 protein. Altogether 35,000 to 50,000 distinct CDR3 sequences are present, around 6.3% being singletons, with the ten largest covering 0.79%. Sequencing was done on a sample of PBMCs or a T cell subset sorted from them (not recorded which). These TCRs come from an adult who had mild COVID-19 (a few samples of this study predate the infection). Cell type and time point are not known.

This clonotype was found a few times. The chain couples TRBV2 to TRBJ2-1; 14 positions match TRBD2. V lost 6 bases and J lost 3; bases outside the gene matches: 4. Germline CDR1 SNHLY, CDR2 FYNNEI. The CDR3 sequence is 16 residues long. In DNA, the CDR3 is TGTGCCAGCAGGGGGACTAGCGGGGGCAACTACAATGAGCAGTTCTTC. Its translation is CASRGTSGGNYNEQFF.

This clonotype appeared a few times. The chain is built from TRBV6-2 or TRBV6-3 and TRBJ2-7; D is tentatively TRBD1 or TRBD2 (5 bases each). CDR1 is MNHEY and CDR2 is SVGEGT in the germline V gene. V lost 1 base, J lost 1 base, and 14 bases lay in between. This CDR3 has 16 amino acids. The CDR3 reads CASSYYRGQVSYEQYF. The CDR3 DNA sequence: TGTGCCAGCAGTTACTACCGGGGCCAGGTTTCCTACGAGCAGTACTTC.

This clonotype appeared a few times. This rearrangement joins TRBV25-1 to TRBJ1-1; a possible D gene is TRBD1 (5 bases). Trimming took 2 bases from V and 5 from J, leaving 12 bases between them. The CDR3 extends over 14 amino acids. Germline V gene data show CDR1 as MGHDK and CDR2 as SYGVNS. The CDR3 loop is CASSEQGLGTEAFF. The CDR3 DNA reads TGTGCCAGCAGTGAACAGGGACTTGGGACTGAAGCTTTCTTT.

This clonotype was detected ten times or more. The chain carries TRBV20-1 and TRBJ1-2; 8 bases map to TRBD1. Germline CDR1 reads DFQATT; CDR2 reads SNEGSKA (reference sequence). This CDR3 has 14 residues. V trimming: 0 bases; J trimming: 6 bases; junction bases outside the gene matches: 6. CDR3 region: CSARDPGQGHGYTF. CDR3 coding DNA: TGCAGTGCTAGAGATCCAGGACAGGGTCATGGCTACACCTTC.

This clonotype was counted a few times. This chain connects TRBV5-1 to TRBJ1-1; a weak D match, TRBD1 (6 bases). Trimming pared 7 bases from V and 5 bases from J, leaving 18 bases between. Germline lookup yields CDR1 SGHRS and CDR2 YFSETQ. The CDR3 has 14 amino acids. CDR3 residues: CASGASWGATEAFF. In nucleotides, the CDR3 is TGCGCCAGCGGAGCTTCGTGGGGGGCAACTGAAGCTTTCTTT.

By share, this clonotype ranks as medium-sized. The chain uses TRBV5-1 and TRBJ2-6; D is unclear. The V and J ends lost 0 bases and 0 bases respectively, with 10 bases between them. Germline assignment: CDR1 SGHRS and CDR2 YFSETQ. The CDR3 sequence is 17 residues long. The CDR3 DNA follows: TGCGCCAGCAGCTTGGTGGCAGTTAACTCTGGGGCCAACGTCCTGACTTTC. Translated: CASSLVAVNSGANVLTF. Full variable domain (remainder filled in from reference TRBV5-1 and TRBJ2-6): KAGVTQTPRYLIKTRGQQVTLSCSPISGHRSVSWYQQTPGQGLQFLFEYFSETQRNKGNFPGRFSGRQFSNSRSEMNVSTLELGDSALYLCASSLVAVNSGANVLTFGAGSRLTVL.

The chain combines TRBV25-1 with TRBJ2-3, with D uncertain. V was trimmed by 8 bases and J by 1 base, leaving 13 bases between them. In germline, CDR1 is MGHDK, CDR2 SYGVNS. The CDR3 covers 14 residues. CDR3 in amino acids: CASSLGLGTDTQYF. The DNA of the CDR3 is TGTGCCAGCTCCCTAGGGCTCGGCACAGATACGCAGTATTTT.

In its sample, this clonotype was seen many times. The V gene is TRBV7-3, the J gene TRBJ2-1; D remains ambiguous. This CDR3 has 13 amino acids. Trimming pared 3 bases from V and 4 bases from J, leaving 7 bases between. The V gene's germline CDR1 is SGHTA and CDR2 FQGTGA. The CDR3 DNA follows: TGTGCCAGCAGCTTCCAAGGGTACAATGAGCAGTTCTTC. It is translated as CASSFQGYNEQFF.